Listed below are T cell receptor beta chains from one sample, sequenced in a study of blood T cell repertoires in COVID-19. Clones were read by immunoSEQ multiplex PCR, and TCRdb kept only the in-frame ones, dropping some. This table holds about 210,000 clones, roughly 81% found once. Sequences were obtained from peripheral blood. The receptors shown here come from a woman between 45 and 60 years old with active or convalescent COVID-19. Each CDR3 is given with its conserved first and last residue. The order of the fields is clone size, D gene, V gene, J gene, CDR3 DNA, CDR3 protein. D genes are given only for firm matches. Clone size, where shown, is once, few, many, or a class for clones that have expanded.

abundance: -; d_gene: TRBD1; v_gene: TRBV29-1; j_gene: TRBJ1-1; CDR3nt: TGCAGCGTGTGGACAGGGGGGTACACTGAAGCTTTCTTT; CDR3aa: CSVWTGGYTEAFF
abundance: -; d_gene: TRBD1; v_gene: TRBV19; j_gene: TRBJ1-6; CDR3nt: TGTGCCAGTAGCCGACAGGGGGCAAATTCACCCCTCCACTTT; CDR3aa: CASSRQGANSPLHF
abundance: -; d_gene: -; v_gene: TRBV11-2; j_gene: TRBJ1-1; CDR3nt: TGTGCCAGCACCGTAGGGGTGAAAGGCACTGAAGCTTTCTTT; CDR3aa: CASTVGVKGTEAFF
abundance: -; d_gene: -; v_gene: TRBV13; j_gene: TRBJ1-1; CDR3nt: TGTGCCAGCAGCTTCTTAGGCCGGGAATGGGGTGAAGCTTTCTTT; CDR3aa: CASSFLGREWGEAFF
abundance: -; d_gene: -; v_gene: TRBV4-1; j_gene: TRBJ1-6; CDR3nt: TGCGCCAGCAGCCAGCGCAGGGGTGGAAATTCACCCCTCCACTTT; CDR3aa: CASSQRRGGNSPLHF
abundance: -; d_gene: -; v_gene: TRBV15; j_gene: TRBJ1-6; CDR3nt: TGTGCCACCAGCAGAGCTGGGCTGAGCTCCTATAATTCACCCCTCCACTTT; CDR3aa: CATSRAGLSSYNSPLHF
abundance: few; d_gene: -; v_gene: TRBV7-9; j_gene: TRBJ1-1; CDR3nt: TGTGCCAGCAGCCCCACCGGGACAGAAGCTTTCTTT; CDR3aa: CASSPTGTEAFF
abundance: -; d_gene: TRBD2; v_gene: TRBV2; j_gene: TRBJ2-5; CDR3nt: TGTGCCAGCTTTACGCGGGGGGGGACCCAGTACTTC; CDR3aa: CASFTRGGTQYF
abundance: -; d_gene: -; v_gene: TRBV7-8; j_gene: TRBJ1-6; CDR3nt: TGTGCCAGCAGGGTCGCAGGCCCCAATTCACCCCTCCACTTT; CDR3aa: CASRVAGPNSPLHF
abundance: -; d_gene: -; v_gene: TRBV5-1; j_gene: TRBJ1-4; CDR3nt: TGCGCCAGCAGACCTGGACTTGATGAAAAACTGTTTTTT; CDR3aa: CASRPGLDEKLFF
abundance: -; d_gene: TRBD1; v_gene: TRBV15; j_gene: TRBJ2-1; CDR3nt: TGTGCCACCAGCAGAGATCGACAGGGGGGTAATGAGCAGTTCTTC; CDR3aa: CATSRDRQGGNEQFF
abundance: -; d_gene: -; v_gene: TRBV5-5; j_gene: TRBJ2-4; CDR3nt: TGTGCCAGCAGCCAGGAGGACAGTCTTCGAAGAGGAAGCATTCAGTACTTC; CDR3aa: CASSQEDSLRRGSIQYF
abundance: -; d_gene: -; v_gene: TRBV19; j_gene: TRBJ1-2; CDR3nt: TGTGCCAGTATTCCCCCCAGCGGGGCCGGTGGCTACACCTTC; CDR3aa: CASIPPSGAGGYTF
abundance: -; d_gene: TRBD1; v_gene: TRBV28; j_gene: TRBJ1-2; CDR3nt: TGTGCCAGCAGTTTGTGGACAGGGTCCGATAACTATGGCTACACCTTC; CDR3aa: CASSLWTGSDNYGYTF
abundance: -; d_gene: TRBD1; v_gene: TRBV28; j_gene: TRBJ2-5; CDR3nt: TGTGCCAGCAGTTTAAGACAGGGGGGTCGGGAGACCCAGTACTTC; CDR3aa: CASSLRQGGRETQYF
abundance: -; d_gene: TRBD2; v_gene: TRBV9; j_gene: TRBJ2-3; CDR3nt: TGTGCCAGCAGCCCCCTGACTAGCGCAAGCACAGATACGCAGTATTTT; CDR3aa: CASSPLTSASTDTQYF
abundance: -; d_gene: -; v_gene: TRBV10-3; j_gene: TRBJ1-6; CDR3nt: TGTGCCATCAGTGATGAACTACCAAATTCACCCCTCCACTTT; CDR3aa: CAISDELPNSPLHF
abundance: -; d_gene: TRBD2; v_gene: TRBV6-5; j_gene: TRBJ2-2; CDR3nt: TGTGCCAGCAGTTACTTGGCGGGGGGCACCGGGGAGCTGTTTTTT; CDR3aa: CASSYLAGGTGELFF
abundance: -; d_gene: -; v_gene: TRBV19; j_gene: TRBJ2-3; CDR3nt: TGTGCCAGTAGTCACCTCGAGGATACGCAGTATTTT; CDR3aa: CASSHLEDTQYF
abundance: -; d_gene: -; v_gene: TRBV24-1; j_gene: TRBJ1-2; CDR3nt: TGTGCCACCAGTGCAACAGCTGGCTATGGCTACACCTTC; CDR3aa: CATSATAGYGYTF
abundance: -; d_gene: -; v_gene: TRBV5-4; j_gene: TRBJ2-2; CDR3nt: TGTGCCAGCAGCTTGGGACAGGTGAACACCGGGGAGCTGTTTTTT; CDR3aa: CASSLGQVNTGELFF
abundance: medium-sized; d_gene: -; v_gene: TRBV6-2/TRBV6-3; j_gene: TRBJ1-5; CDR3nt: TGTGCCAGCAGTTACGGGGAGAATGGAAATCAGCCCCAGCATTTT; CDR3aa: CASSYGENGNQPQHF
abundance: -; d_gene: TRBD1; v_gene: TRBV10-3; j_gene: TRBJ1-1; CDR3nt: TGTGCCATCAGTCGGGGGACAGGGGAGAAAGAAGCTTTCTTT; CDR3aa: CAISRGTGEKEAFF
abundance: -; d_gene: -; v_gene: TRBV3-1/TRBV3-2; j_gene: TRBJ1-1; CDR3nt: TGTGCCAGCAGCCGTCAGGGGAACACTGAAGCTTTCTTT; CDR3aa: CASSRQGNTEAFF